This T cell receptor beta chain was identified in a study of cytomegalovirus exposure and HLA in healthy donors. Looking at the study overall: It was reported in a later analysis that the 100 to 150 validation repertoires used the same platform as the 550 to 800 first-cohort repertoires.

CDR3 length: 11 amino acids. V dropped 6 bases and J dropped 10 bases, with 12 bases sitting between them. In germline, CDR1 is MNHNS, CDR2 SASEGT. Worth noting for this clone: What it binds is unknown.

The assay was immunoSEQ multiplex PCR, and TCRdb's table has in-frame clones only and misses some. Among 65,000 to 80,000 clones, approximately 93% were seen once, and the ten largest hold approximately 3.6%. Study-level findings and limits: Published work reported that the classifier diagnosed cytomegalovirus status with high specificity and sensitivity.

The V gene is TRBV6-1, the J gene TRBJ1-2, with a tentative D call TRBD1 (5 bases). This TCR was recovered from a woman aged 18-29 years in good health and CMV-seropositive. The sample consisted of PBMCs. CDR3 sequence: CASRETEDYTF. Here the CDR3 DNA reads TGTGCCAGCAGAGAGACAGAGGACTACACCTTC.